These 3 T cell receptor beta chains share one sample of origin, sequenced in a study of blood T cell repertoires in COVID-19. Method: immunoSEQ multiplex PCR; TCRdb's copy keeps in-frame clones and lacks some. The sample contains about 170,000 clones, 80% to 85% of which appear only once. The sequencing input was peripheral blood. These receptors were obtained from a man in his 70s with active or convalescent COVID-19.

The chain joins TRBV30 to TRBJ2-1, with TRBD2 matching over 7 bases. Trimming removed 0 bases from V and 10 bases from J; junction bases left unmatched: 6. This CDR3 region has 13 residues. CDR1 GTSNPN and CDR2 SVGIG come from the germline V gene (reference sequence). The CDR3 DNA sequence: TGTGCCTGGAGTGTAATTGGACTAGGAGAGCAGTTCTTC. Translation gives CAWSVIGLGEQFF.

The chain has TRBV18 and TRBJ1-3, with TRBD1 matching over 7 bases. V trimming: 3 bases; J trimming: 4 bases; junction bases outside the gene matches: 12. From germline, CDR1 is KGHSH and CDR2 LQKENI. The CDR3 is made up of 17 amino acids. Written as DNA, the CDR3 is TGTGCCAGCTCACCCGACATCTTAACAGGGGCAGGAAACACCATATATTTT. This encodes CASSPDILTGAGNTIYF.

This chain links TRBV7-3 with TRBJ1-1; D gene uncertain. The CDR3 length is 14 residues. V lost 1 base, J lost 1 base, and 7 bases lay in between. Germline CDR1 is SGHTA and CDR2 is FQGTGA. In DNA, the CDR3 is TGTGCCAGCAGCTTAAGCTCTAGGAACACTGAAGCTTTCTTT. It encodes CASSLSSRNTEAFF.